This TCR beta chain was identified in a study of tumor-infiltrating lymphocytes in oesophageal squamous cell carcinoma. The V end was cut by 5 bases, the J end by 6 bases, with 19 bases between. CDR1 and CDR2 from the germline V gene are SNHLY and FYNNEI. The CDR3 runs 15 residues. This clonotype was found many times. TCRdb reanalysed the PCR reads using MiXCR and keeps one entry per CDR3 protein. The data show roughly 19,000 distinct CDR3 sequences, roughly 47% seen once. The sample consisted of esophageal tumor tissue. The clonotype was recovered from a male donor with esophageal squamous cell carcinoma. J is TRBJ1-1 and V is TRBV2, with a possible D match to TRBD1 (6 bases). For the CDR3, the DNA is TGTGCCAGCAGTCCGAAGATGGGGGGGCGAGCTGAAGCTTTCTTT. It is translated as CASSPKMGGRAEAFF.